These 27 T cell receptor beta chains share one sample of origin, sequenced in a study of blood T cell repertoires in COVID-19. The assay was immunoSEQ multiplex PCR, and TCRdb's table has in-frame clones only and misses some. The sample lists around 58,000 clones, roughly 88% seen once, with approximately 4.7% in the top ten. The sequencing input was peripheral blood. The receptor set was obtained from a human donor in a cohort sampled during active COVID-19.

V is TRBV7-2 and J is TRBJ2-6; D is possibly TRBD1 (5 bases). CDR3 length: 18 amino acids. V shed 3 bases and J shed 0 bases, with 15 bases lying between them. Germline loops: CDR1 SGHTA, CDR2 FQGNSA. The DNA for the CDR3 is TGTGCCAGCAGCTTCGGCGCAGGGTTTTACTCTGGGGCCAACGTCCTGACTTTC. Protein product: CASSFGAGFYSGANVLTF. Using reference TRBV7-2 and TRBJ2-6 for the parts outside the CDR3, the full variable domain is GAGVSQSPSNKVTEKGKDVELRCDPISGHTALYWYRQSLGQGLEFLIYFQGNSAPDKSGLPSDRFSAERTGGSVSTLTIQRTQQEDSAVYLCASSFGAGFYSGANVLTFGAGSRLTVL.

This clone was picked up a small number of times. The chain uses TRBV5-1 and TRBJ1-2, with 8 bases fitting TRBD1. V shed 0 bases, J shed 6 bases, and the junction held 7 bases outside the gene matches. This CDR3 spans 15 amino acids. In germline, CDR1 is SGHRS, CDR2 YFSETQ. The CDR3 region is CASSLGTGGIHGYTF. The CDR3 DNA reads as TGCGCCAGCAGCTTGGGTACAGGGGGTATCCATGGCTACACCTTC.

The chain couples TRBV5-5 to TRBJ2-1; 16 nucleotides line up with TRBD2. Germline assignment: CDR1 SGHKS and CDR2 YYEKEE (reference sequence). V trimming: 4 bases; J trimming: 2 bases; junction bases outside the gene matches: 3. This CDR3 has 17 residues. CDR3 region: CASSLGTSGRAYNEQFF. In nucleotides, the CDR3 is TGTGCCAGCAGCCTCGGGACTAGCGGGAGGGCCTACAATGAGCAGTTCTTC.

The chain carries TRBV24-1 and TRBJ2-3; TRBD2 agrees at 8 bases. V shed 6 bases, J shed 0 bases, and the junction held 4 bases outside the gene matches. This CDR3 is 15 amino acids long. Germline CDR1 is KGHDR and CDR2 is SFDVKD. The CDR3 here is CATSPGRGSTDTQYF. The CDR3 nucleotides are TGTGCCACCAGTCCCGGGAGGGGGAGCACAGATACGCAGTATTTT.

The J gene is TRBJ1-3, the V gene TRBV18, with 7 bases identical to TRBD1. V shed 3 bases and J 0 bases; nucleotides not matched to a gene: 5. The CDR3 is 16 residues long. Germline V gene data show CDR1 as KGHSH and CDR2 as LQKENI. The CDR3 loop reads CASSPAGQSSGNTIYF. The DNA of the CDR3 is TGTGCCAGCTCACCTGCGGGACAGAGCTCTGGAAACACCATATATTTT. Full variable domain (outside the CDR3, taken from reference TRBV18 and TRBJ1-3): NAGVMQNPRHLVRRRGQEARLRCSPMKGHSHVYWYRQLPEEGLKFMVYLQKENIIDESGMPKERFSAEFPKEGPSILRIQQVVRGDSAAYFCASSPAGQSSGNTIYFGEGSWLTVV.

The CDR3 is CASSLTGGYEQYF. CDR3 sequence (DNA): TGCGCCAGCAGCTTGACAGGGGGTTACGAGCAGTACTTC. The V gene is TRBV5-1, the J gene TRBJ2-7, with TRBD1 identical over 8 bases. The CDR3 contains 13 residues. The V and J ends lost 1 base and 4 bases, in that order; junction bases with no gene match: 1. Germline loops: CDR1 SGHRS, CDR2 YFSETQ.

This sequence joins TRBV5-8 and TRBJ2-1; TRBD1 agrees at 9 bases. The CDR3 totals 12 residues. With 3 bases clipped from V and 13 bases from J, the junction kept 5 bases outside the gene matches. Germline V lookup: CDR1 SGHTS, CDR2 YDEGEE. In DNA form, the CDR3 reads TGTGCCAGCAGCTCGCAGGACAGGGGACAGTTCTTC. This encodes CASSSQDRGQFF.

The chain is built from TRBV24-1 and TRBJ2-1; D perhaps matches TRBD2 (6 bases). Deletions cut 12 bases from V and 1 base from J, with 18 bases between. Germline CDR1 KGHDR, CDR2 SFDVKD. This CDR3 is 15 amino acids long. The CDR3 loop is CAPKSGGKSYNEQFF. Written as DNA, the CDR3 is TGTGCCCCCAAGTCTGGGGGGAAATCCTACAATGAGCAGTTCTTC.

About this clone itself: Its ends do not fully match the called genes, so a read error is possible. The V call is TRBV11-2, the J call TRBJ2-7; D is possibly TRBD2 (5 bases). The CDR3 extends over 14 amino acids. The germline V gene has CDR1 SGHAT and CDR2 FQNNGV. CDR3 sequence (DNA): TGTGCCAGCAGCTTAGATCCTAGCTCCTATGAGCAGTACTTC. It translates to CASSLDPSSYEQYF.

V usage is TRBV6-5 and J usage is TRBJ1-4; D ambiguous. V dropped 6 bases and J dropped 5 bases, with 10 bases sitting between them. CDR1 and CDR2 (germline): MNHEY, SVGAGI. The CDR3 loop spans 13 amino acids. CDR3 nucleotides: TGTGCCAGCAGCCCGGTATTGAATGAAAAACTGTTTTTT. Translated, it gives CASSPVLNEKLFF.

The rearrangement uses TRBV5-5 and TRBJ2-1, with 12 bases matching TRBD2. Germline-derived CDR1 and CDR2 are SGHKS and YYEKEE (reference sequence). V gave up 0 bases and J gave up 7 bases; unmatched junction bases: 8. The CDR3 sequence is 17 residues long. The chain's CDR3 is CASSLEGLAGGGNEQFF. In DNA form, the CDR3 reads TGTGCCAGCAGCTTGGAAGGTCTAGCGGGAGGGGGAAATGAGCAGTTCTTC.

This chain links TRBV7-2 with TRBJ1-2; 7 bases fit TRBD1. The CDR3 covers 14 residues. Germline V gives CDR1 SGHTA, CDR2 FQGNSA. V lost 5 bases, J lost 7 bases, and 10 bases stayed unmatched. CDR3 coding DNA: TGTGCCAGCAGCCAGGAGGGGGCAGGGAGTGGCTACACCTTC. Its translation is CASSQEGAGSGYTF. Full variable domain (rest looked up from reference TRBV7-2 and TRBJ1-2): GAGVSQSPSNKVTEKGKDVELRCDPISGHTALYWYRQSLGQGLEFLIYFQGNSAPDKSGLPSDRFSAERTGGSVSTLTIQRTQQEDSAVYLCASSQEGAGSGYTFGSGTRLTVV.

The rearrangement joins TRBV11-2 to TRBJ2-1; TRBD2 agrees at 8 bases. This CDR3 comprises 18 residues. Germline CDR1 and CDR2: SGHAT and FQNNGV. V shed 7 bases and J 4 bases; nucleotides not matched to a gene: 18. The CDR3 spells CASTRTRIPTGGYNEQFF. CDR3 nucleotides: TGTGCCAGCACCAGAACCCGGATACCAACGGGAGGGTACAATGAGCAGTTCTTC.

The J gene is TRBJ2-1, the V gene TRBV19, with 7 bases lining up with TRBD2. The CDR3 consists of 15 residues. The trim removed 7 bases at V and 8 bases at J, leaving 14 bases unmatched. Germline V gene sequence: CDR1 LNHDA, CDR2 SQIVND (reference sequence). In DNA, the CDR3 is TGTGCCAGTATGGAACGTGGGACTATGGTTTATGAGCAGTTCTTC. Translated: CASMERGTMVYEQFF.

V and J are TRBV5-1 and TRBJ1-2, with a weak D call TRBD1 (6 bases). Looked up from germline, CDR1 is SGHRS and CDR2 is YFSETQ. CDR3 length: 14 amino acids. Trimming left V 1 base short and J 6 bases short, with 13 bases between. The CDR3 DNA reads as TGCGCCAGCAGCTTGTTCCAGGGGCTGGATGGCTACACCTTC. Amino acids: CASSLFQGLDGYTF.

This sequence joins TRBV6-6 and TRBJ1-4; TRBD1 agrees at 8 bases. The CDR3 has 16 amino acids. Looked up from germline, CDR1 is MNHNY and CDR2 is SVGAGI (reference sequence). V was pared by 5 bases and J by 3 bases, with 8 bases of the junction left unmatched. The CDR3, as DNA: TGTGCCAGCAGTCGTGGACAGGGTCCGTCTAATGAAAAACTGTTTTTT. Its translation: CASSRGQGPSNEKLFF.

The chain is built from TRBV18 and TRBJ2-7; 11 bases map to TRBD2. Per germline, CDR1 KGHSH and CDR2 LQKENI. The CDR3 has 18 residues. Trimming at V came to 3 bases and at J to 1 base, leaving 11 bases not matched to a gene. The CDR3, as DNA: TGTGCCAGCTCACCGCTACCGGTAGCGGGGGGGCGGTCCTACGAGCAGTACTTC. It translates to CASSPLPVAGGRSYEQYF. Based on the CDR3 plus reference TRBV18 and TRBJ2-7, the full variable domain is NAGVMQNPRHLVRRRGQEARLRCSPMKGHSHVYWYRQLPEEGLKFMVYLQKENIIDESGMPKERFSAEFPKEGPSILRIQQVVRGDSAAYFCASSPLPVAGGRSYEQYFGPGTRLTVT.

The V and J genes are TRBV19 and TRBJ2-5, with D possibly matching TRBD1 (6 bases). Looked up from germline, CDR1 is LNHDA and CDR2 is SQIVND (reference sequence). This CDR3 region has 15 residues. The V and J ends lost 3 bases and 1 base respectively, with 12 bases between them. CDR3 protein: CASSISQGTQETQYF. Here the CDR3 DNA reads TGTGCCAGTAGTATTAGTCAGGGGACCCAAGAGACCCAGTACTTC. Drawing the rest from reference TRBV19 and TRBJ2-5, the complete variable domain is DGGITQSPKYLFRKEGQNVTLSCEQNLNHDAMYWYRQDPGQGLRLIYYSQIVNDFQKGDIAEGYSVSREKKESFPLTVTSAQKNPTAFYLCASSISQGTQETQYFGPGTRLLVL.

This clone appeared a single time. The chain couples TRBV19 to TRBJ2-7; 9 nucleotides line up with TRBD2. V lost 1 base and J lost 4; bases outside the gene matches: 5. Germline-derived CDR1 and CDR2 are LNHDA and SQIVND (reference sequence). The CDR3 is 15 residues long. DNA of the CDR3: TGTGCCAGTAGTATAGCGGCTAGCGGGATTTACGAGCAGTACTTC. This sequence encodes CASSIAASGIYEQYF.

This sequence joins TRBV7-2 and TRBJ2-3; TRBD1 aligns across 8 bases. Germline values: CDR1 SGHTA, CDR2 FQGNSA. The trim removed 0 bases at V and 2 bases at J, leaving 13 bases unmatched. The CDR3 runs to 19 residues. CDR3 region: CASSLAATGAPGFTDTQYF. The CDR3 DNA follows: TGTGCCAGCAGCTTAGCGGCGACAGGGGCCCCGGGTTTCACAGATACGCAGTATTTT.

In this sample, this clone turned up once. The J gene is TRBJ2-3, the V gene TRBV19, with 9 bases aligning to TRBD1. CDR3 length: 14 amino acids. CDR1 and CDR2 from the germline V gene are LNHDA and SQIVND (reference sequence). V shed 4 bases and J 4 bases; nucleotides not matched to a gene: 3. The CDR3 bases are TGTGCCAGTAGTAGGGACAGGGCGGCAGATACGCAGTATTTT. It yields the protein CASSRDRAADTQYF. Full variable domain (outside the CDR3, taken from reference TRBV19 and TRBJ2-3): DGGITQSPKYLFRKEGQNVTLSCEQNLNHDAMYWYRQDPGQGLRLIYYSQIVNDFQKGDIAEGYSVSREKKESFPLTVTSAQKNPTAFYLCASSRDRAADTQYFGPGTRLTVL.

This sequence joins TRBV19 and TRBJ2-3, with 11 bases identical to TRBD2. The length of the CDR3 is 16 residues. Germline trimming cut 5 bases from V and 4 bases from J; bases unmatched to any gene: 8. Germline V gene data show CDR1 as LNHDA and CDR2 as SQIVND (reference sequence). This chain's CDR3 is CASSPSGTSGPDTQYF. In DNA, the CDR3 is TGTGCCAGTAGTCCCTCCGGGACTAGCGGACCAGATACGCAGTATTTT.

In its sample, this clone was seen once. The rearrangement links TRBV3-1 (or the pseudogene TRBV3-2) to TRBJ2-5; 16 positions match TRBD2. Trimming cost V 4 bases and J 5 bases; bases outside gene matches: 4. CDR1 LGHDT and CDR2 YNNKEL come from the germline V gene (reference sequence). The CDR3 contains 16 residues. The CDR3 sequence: CASSLLGLAGGETQYF. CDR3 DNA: TGTGCCAGCAGCCTACTGGGACTAGCGGGGGGGGAGACCCAGTACTTC.

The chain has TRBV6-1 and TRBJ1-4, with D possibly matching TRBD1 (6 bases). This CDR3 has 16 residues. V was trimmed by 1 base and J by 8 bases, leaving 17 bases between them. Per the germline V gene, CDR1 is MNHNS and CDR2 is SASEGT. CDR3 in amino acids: CASSEEGGRGREKLFF. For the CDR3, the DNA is TGTGCCAGCAGTGAAGAGGGGGGGCGGGGCCGAGAAAAACTGTTTTTT.

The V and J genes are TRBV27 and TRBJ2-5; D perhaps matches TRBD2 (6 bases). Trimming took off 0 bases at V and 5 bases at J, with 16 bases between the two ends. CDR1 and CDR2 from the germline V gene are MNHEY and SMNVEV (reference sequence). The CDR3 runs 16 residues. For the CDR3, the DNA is TGTGCCAGCAGTTTATCTCCAGCGGGTACTGTTGAGACCCAGTACTTC. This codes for CASSLSPAGTVETQYF.

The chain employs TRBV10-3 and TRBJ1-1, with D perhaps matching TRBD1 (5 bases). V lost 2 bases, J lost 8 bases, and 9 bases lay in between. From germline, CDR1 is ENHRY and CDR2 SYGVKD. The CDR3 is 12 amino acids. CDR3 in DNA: TGTGCCATCAGTGAGACGGACATAGAAGCTTTCTTT. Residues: CAISETDIEAFF.

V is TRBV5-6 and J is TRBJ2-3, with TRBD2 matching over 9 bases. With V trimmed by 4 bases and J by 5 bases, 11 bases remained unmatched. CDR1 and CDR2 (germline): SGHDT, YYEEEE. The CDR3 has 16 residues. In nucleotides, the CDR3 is TGTGCCAGCAGCCATAGGACTAGCGTAAGGGTAGATACGCAGTATTTT. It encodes CASSHRTSVRVDTQYF.